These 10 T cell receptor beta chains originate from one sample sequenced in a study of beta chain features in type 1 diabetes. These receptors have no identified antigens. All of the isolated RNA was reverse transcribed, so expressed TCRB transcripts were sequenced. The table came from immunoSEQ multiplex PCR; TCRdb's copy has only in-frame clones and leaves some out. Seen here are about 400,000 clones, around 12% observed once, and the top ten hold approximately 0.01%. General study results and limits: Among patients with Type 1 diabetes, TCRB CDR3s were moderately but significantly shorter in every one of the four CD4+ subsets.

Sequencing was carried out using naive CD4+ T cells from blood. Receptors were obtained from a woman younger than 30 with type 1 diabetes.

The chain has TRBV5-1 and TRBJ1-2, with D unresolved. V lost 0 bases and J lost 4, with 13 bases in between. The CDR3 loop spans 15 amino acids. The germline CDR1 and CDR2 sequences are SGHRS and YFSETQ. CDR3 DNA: TGCGCCAGCAGCTTGGCCACGGGTAATGGCTATGGCTACACCTTC. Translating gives CASSLATGNGYGYTF.

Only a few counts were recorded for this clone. The CDR3 nucleotides read TGCGCCAGCAGCCAAGTACGGAGTGTGCAGGGTAGGTTGGAGACCCAGTACTTC. Translated, it gives CASSQVRSVQGRLETQYF. V is TRBV4-1 and J is TRBJ2-5, with a possible D match to TRBD1 (5 bases). Germline V gene sequence: CDR1 MGHRA, CDR2 YSYEKL. V was shortened by 1 base and J by 5 bases, with 23 bases between the two germline ends. The CDR3 spans 18 residues.

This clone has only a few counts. The CDR3 DNA reads TGTGCCAGCAGCCTCGGGACTAGAAGCAATGAGCAGTTCTTC. Its translation is CASSLGTRSNEQFF. This chain joins TRBV7-9 and TRBJ2-1; TRBD2 agrees at 8 bases. The CDR3 is 14 amino acids. Germline lookup yields CDR1 SEHNR and CDR2 FQNEAQ (reference sequence). V lost 5 bases, J lost 6 bases, and 6 bases stayed unmatched.

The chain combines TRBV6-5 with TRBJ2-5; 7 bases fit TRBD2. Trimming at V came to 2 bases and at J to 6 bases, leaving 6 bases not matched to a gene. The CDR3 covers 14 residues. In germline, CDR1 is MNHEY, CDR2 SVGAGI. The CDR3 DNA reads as TGTGCCAGCAGTTACCTCGGGGGGAGAAAGACCCAGTACTTC. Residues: CASSYLGGRKTQYF.

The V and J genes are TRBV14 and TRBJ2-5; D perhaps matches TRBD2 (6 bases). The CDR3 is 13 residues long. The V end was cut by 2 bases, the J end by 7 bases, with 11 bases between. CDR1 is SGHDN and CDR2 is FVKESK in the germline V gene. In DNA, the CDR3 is TGTGCCAGCAGCCAAACTCAGGGAGGGACCCAGTACTTC. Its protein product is CASSQTQGGTQYF.

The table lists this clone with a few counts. The CDR3 region is CASSTVYNYGYTF. CDR3 DNA sequence: TGTGCCAGCAGTACGGTCTACAACTATGGCTACACCTTC. This chain uses TRBV6-5 with TRBJ1-2; D ambiguous. Trimming shortened V by 5 bases and J by 2 bases, and 9 bases separated the two germline ends. This CDR3 spans 13 amino acids. The germline CDR1 and CDR2 sequences are MNHEY and SVGAGI.

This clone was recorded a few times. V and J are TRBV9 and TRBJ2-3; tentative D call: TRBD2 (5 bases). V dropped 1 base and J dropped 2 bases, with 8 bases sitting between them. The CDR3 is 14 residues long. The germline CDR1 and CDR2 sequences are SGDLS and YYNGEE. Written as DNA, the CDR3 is TGTGCCAGCAGCGTATCCGGGATCACAGATACGCAGTATTTT. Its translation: CASSVSGITDTQYF.

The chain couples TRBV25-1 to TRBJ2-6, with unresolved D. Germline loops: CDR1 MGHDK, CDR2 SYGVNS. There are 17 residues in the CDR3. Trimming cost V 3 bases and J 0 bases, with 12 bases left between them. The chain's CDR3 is CASSDLTRSSGANVLTF. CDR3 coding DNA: TGTGCCAGCAGTGACCTAACCCGTAGCTCTGGGGCCAACGTCCTGACTTTC.

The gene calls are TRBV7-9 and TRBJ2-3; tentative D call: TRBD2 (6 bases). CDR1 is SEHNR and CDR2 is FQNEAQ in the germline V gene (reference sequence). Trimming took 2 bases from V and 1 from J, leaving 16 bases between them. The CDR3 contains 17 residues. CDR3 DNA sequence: TGTGCCAGCAGCTTAATGGCGGGAAGGAAAGGCACAGATACGCAGTATTTT. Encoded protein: CASSLMAGRKGTDTQYF.

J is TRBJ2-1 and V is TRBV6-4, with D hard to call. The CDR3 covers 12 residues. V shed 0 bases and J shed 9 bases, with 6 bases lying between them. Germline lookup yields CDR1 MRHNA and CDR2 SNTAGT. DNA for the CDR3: TGTGCCAGCAGTGACTCATACGGTGAGCAGTTCTTC. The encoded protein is CASSDSYGEQFF.